The entry below describes one T cell receptor (beta chain). The antigen is unknown. These data come from a study of T cell responses to AZD1222 COVID-19 vaccine. Study findings and constraints: White British ancestry dominated among donors, who included more females, and clonal diversity was possibly underestimated. No day 14 peak samples; only post-peak repertoires were characterized.

Sequencing was performed with immunoSEQ multiplex PCR; in TCRdb, only in-frame clones are kept and a portion is missing. The sample holds some 65,000 clones, about four fifths seen once. The germline CDR1 and CDR2 sequences are SEHNR and FQNEAQ (reference sequence). The CDR3 totals 13 residues. Trimming stripped 4 bases from V and 6 bases from J, with 12 bases between. The specimen comprised peripheral blood, sampled on day 0 of MenACWY control vaccination. J is TRBJ1-2 and V is TRBV7-9; D uncertain. The sequence was obtained from an adult in good health. As DNA, the CDR3 is TGTGCCAGCAGCTACTCCTCCGGCGATGGCTACACCTTC. This encodes CASSYSSGDGYTF.